Below, 5 T cell receptor beta chains from the same sample are listed, as sequenced in a study of blood T cell repertoires in COVID-19. Assay used: immunoSEQ multiplex PCR; TCRdb lists only in-frame clones, some missing. Of approximately 340,000 clones listed, about 86% were seen once; the top ten hold approximately 3%. The source material was peripheral blood. Receptors were obtained from a man aged 25 to 45 with active or convalescent COVID-19.

This clone occurred once. The V call is TRBV24-1, the J call TRBJ2-7; 8 bases map to TRBD1. Trimming took 3 bases from V and 3 from J; bases not matched to a gene: 6. The CDR3 spans 15 residues. CDR1 KGHDR and CDR2 SFDVKD come from the germline V gene. The CDR3 sequence is CATSDRSGGVYEQYF. The CDR3 DNA reads TGTGCCACCAGTGATCGGTCAGGGGGCGTCTACGAGCAGTACTTC.

The chain recombines TRBV30 with TRBJ1-4, with 7 bases aligning to TRBD1. V dropped 8 bases and J dropped 5; count of bases not matched to a gene: 5. Germline V gene sequence: CDR1 GTSNPN, CDR2 SVGIG (reference sequence). The CDR3 spans 12 residues. DNA for the CDR3: TGTGCCGGGGAACAGGGGAATGAAAAACTGTTTTTT. The encoded protein is CAGEQGNEKLFF. Based on the CDR3 plus reference TRBV30 and TRBJ1-4, the full variable domain is SQTIHQWPATLVQPVGSPLSLECTVEGTSNPNLYWYRQAAGRGLQLLFYSVGIGQISSEVPQNLSASRPQDRQFILSSKKLLLSDSGFYLCAGEQGNEKLFFGSGTQLSVL.

Only a few counts were recorded for this clone. This chain links TRBV15 with TRBJ2-3; 8 positions match TRBD2. CDR1 is LNHNV, CDR2 YYDKDF, per germline (reference sequence). The CDR3 runs to 15 residues. Germline trimming cut 5 bases from V and 0 bases from J; bases unmatched to any gene: 4. CDR3 in DNA: TGTGCCACCAGCCCGGGGGGGGAGAGCACAGATACGCAGTATTTT. It translates to CATSPGGESTDTQYF.

The sample holds a few counts of this clone. This chain joins TRBV18 and TRBJ2-2, with 9 bases that match TRBD1. The V gene end was trimmed by 5 bases and the J gene end by 0 bases; junction bases not matched to a gene: 4. Germline CDR1 is KGHSH and CDR2 is LQKENI. This CDR3 is built from 16 residues. The CDR3 loop is CASSRGQGTNTGELFF. DNA of the CDR3: TGTGCCAGCTCAAGGGGACAGGGAACGAACACCGGGGAGCTGTTTTTT. Supplemented by reference TRBV18 and TRBJ2-2, the full variable domain reads NAGVMQNPRHLVRRRGQEARLRCSPMKGHSHVYWYRQLPEEGLKFMVYLQKENIIDESGMPKERFSAEFPKEGPSILRIQQVVRGDSAAYFCASSRGQGTNTGELFFGEGSRLTVL.

The V and J genes are TRBV6-2 or TRBV6-3 and TRBJ1-5; 9 nucleotides line up with TRBD1. Germline V gene sequence: CDR1 MNHEY, CDR2 SVGEGT. The J segment lost 3 bases and the V segment lost 1 base, leaving 1 base of the junction unmatched. CDR3 length: 15 residues. CDR3 amino acids: CASSYWTGANQPQHF. The CDR3 coding sequence is TGTGCCAGCAGTTACTGGACAGGGGCCAATCAGCCCCAGCATTTT.